Included here is one T cell receptor beta chain sequence, with context. The data belong to a study of blood T cell repertoires in COVID-19. Assay used: immunoSEQ multiplex PCR; TCRdb lists only in-frame clones, some missing. The profile shows about 260,000 clones, about nine tenths of them singletons. The TCR comes from a middle-aged woman with acute COVID-19. The sequenced sample was PBMCs or T cells enriched from blood (not recorded which).

CDR3 coding DNA: TGTGCCAGCAGTTTACAGGGCGGGACACCCCTCCACTTT. It encodes CASSLQGGTPLHF. The chain joins TRBV12-3 or TRBV12-4 to TRBJ1-6; possible D gene TRBD1, 5 bases. Trimming took off 2 bases at V and 11 bases at J, with 10 bases between the two ends. The CDR3 extends over 13 amino acids.